Each of the 31 T cell receptor beta chains below was sequenced from the same sample in a study of PD-L1 blockade in urothelial cancer (dated by TCRdb to about 2017). Library preparation was by the immunoSEQ multiplex PCR assay. Held by TCRdb, this immuneACCESS table contains in-frame sequences only and omits some clones. Under half of the omission traces to an unresolved V gene where checked; the cause of the rest is unknown. The sample has tens of thousands of clones on record, approximately 83% of them singletons. About 15% of the sample rests with the top ten. Reading the label with the study, this specimen's time point is: pretreatment peripheral blood. The sequences come from PBMCs, collected around atezolizumab (anti-PD-L1) treatment. These receptors were obtained from a man in his fifties or sixties with urothelial cancer.

Comment on this clone: Other DNA sequences of this sample code for an identical CDR3. The V and J genes are TRBV11-2 and TRBJ1-2; D is possibly TRBD1 (5 bases). Germline V gene sequence: CDR1 SGHAT, CDR2 FQNNGV. V dropped 1 base and J dropped 1 base, with 7 bases sitting between them. This CDR3 spans 14 amino acids. CDR3 bases: TGTGCCAGCAGCTTAGGGGGGGGTAACTATGGCTACACCTTC. It codes for CASSLGGGNYGYTF.

The genes are TRBV6-4 and TRBJ1-2; D might be TRBD1 (5 bases). CDR1 and CDR2 from the germline V gene are MRHNA and SNTAGT. V gave up 0 bases and J gave up 7 bases, with 9 bases separating them. The CDR3 has 13 residues. The CDR3 here is CASSDSGVGGYTF. CDR3 bases: TGTGCCAGCAGTGACTCAGGGGTGGGTGGCTACACCTTC.

The V gene is TRBV6-1, the J gene TRBJ2-7; TRBD1 agrees at 9 bases. CDR1 and CDR2 (germline): MNHNS, SASEGT. This CDR3 is 15 amino acids long. V lost 9 bases, J lost 3 bases, and 12 bases stayed unmatched. The CDR3 here is CASNLGTGIYYEQYF. The CDR3 DNA follows: TGTGCCAGTAACCTCGGGACAGGGATATACTACGAGCAGTACTTC.

Here the CDR3 reads CASTGTGMLGELFF. In DNA, the CDR3 is TGTGCCAGTACCGGGACAGGGATGTTAGGGGAGCTGTTTTTT. The gene calls are TRBV19 and TRBJ2-2, with TRBD1 matching 9 bases. There are 14 residues in the CDR3. With 7 bases clipped from V and 8 bases from J, the junction kept 8 bases outside the gene matches. The germline CDR1 and CDR2 sequences are LNHDA and SQIVND (reference sequence).

This chain connects TRBV19 to TRBJ1-5, with D unresolved. CDR1 and CDR2 (germline): LNHDA, SQIVND (reference sequence). Between the trimmed V and J ends, which lost 5 bases and 5 bases, there was a span of 13 bases. This CDR3 is built from 14 residues. This CDR3 is CASSPRERYQPQHF. The CDR3 bases are TGTGCCAGTAGTCCCCGAGAGCGATATCAGCCCCAGCATTTT.

The rearrangement links TRBV5-6 to TRBJ2-2; 9 bases are a match to TRBD1. Trimming cost V 1 base and J 8 bases; bases outside gene matches: 6. The CDR3 is 15 amino acids. Per germline, CDR1 SGHDT and CDR2 YYEEEE. As DNA, the CDR3 is TGTGCCAGCAGCTTGTTCGGACAGGGGATGGGGGAGCTGTTTTTT. This codes for CASSLFGQGMGELFF.

The chain links TRBV11-2 to TRBJ2-3; TRBD1 is a possible D gene (6 bases). V lost 2 bases and J 7 bases, leaving 10 bases between the germline ends. This CDR3 spans 13 amino acids. Germline CDR1 and CDR2: SGHAT and FQNNGV. In DNA form, the CDR3 reads TGTGCCAGCAGCTTACAGGGGCTTAATACGCAGTATTTT. It codes for CASSLQGLNTQYF.

The gene calls are TRBV28 and TRBJ1-2; D gene uncertain. The V gene's germline CDR1 is MDHEN and CDR2 SYDVKM. The CDR3 is 14 residues long. The V and J ends lost 5 bases and 6 bases respectively, with 16 bases between them. Written as DNA, the CDR3 is TGTGCCAGCAGTACATGGGGAGTGAGGGATGGCTACACCTTC. It encodes CASSTWGVRDGYTF.

The V and J genes are TRBV15 and TRBJ2-7; a weak D match, TRBD1 (5 bases). The CDR3 covers 16 residues. Trimming took off 0 bases at V and 2 bases at J, with 14 bases between the two ends. Per germline, CDR1 LNHNV and CDR2 YYDKDF (reference sequence). Here the CDR3 reads CATSRDRARAPYEQYF. CDR3 bases: TGTGCCACCAGCAGAGATAGGGCCAGGGCCCCCTACGAGCAGTACTTC.

The count of this clone is one. V gene TRBV7-8 combines with J gene TRBJ1-3; tentative D call: TRBD1 (5 bases). This CDR3 comprises 15 residues. Trimming pared 5 bases from V and 2 bases from J, leaving 13 bases between. CDR1 SGHVS and CDR2 FQNEAQ come from the germline V gene. The DNA of the CDR3 is TGTGCCAGCAGCCGCGTGGGGGGGACTGGAAACACCATATATTTT. Residues: CASSRVGGTGNTIYF.

J is TRBJ2-7 and V is TRBV7-8, with 9 bases fitting TRBD2. CDR3 length: 15 amino acids. The germline gives CDR1 SGHVS, CDR2 FQNEAQ. V lost 5 bases, J lost 4 bases, and 9 bases stayed unmatched. The CDR3 reads CASSHRGGGPYEQYF. The CDR3 DNA reads as TGTGCCAGCAGCCACCGCGGGGGGGGGCCATACGAGCAGTACTTC.

The gene calls are TRBV5-1 and TRBJ2-5, with D tentatively TRBD2 (6 bases). The length of the CDR3 is 17 residues. CDR1 SGHRS and CDR2 YFSETQ come from the germline V gene. V lost 3 bases to trimming and J lost 2 bases, with 20 bases between them. CDR3 in amino acids: CASSYPRDLASQETQYF. The CDR3 DNA is TGCGCCAGCAGCTACCCCCGGGACTTAGCGTCGCAAGAGACCCAGTACTTC. The full variable domain, completed using reference TRBV5-1 and TRBJ2-5, is KAGVTQTPRYLIKTRGQQVTLSCSPISGHRSVSWYQQTPGQGLQFLFEYFSETQRNKGNFPGRFSGRQFSNSRSEMNVSTLELGDSALYLCASSYPRDLASQETQYFGPGTRLLVL.

The rearrangement joins TRBV5-6 to TRBJ1-2; D is uncertain. Between the trimmed V and J ends, which lost 4 bases and 8 bases, there was a span of 15 bases. This CDR3 contains 13 residues. Per germline, CDR1 SGHDT and CDR2 YYEEEE. The CDR3 loop reads CASSPPRRAGYTF. DNA of the CDR3: TGTGCCAGCAGCCCCCCGCGGAGGGCAGGCTACACCTTC.

This clone occurred a few times. The V call is TRBV7-6, the J call TRBJ2-1; TRBD2 agrees at 7 bases. From germline, CDR1 is SGHVS and CDR2 FNYEAQ. The CDR3 has 18 residues. J lost 3 bases, V lost 5 bases, and 16 bases had no gene match. For the CDR3, the DNA is TGTGCCAGCAGCGAAGAGGGCCCTAGCGGAACACGCTACAATGAGCAGTTCTTC. This codes for CASSEEGPSGTRYNEQFF.

The J gene is TRBJ2-1, the V gene TRBV14; no definite D call. This CDR3 has 13 amino acids. The germline CDR1 and CDR2 sequences are SGHDN and FVKESK. Trimming removed 5 bases at V and 4 bases at J, with 9 bases between. CDR3 sequence: CASSATWYNEQFF. Here the CDR3 DNA reads TGTGCCAGCAGCGCGACTTGGTACAATGAGCAGTTCTTC.

This clone has only a few counts. The V gene is TRBV11-1, the J gene TRBJ1-2; TRBD1 matches at 7 bases. Germline CDR1 SGHAT, CDR2 FQDESV (reference sequence). There are 14 residues in the CDR3. The V and J ends lost 5 bases and 4 bases, in that order; junction bases with no gene match: 7. The CDR3 DNA is TGTGCCAGCAGCCGCTCGGGACAGAGCTATGGCTACACCTTC. Protein sequence: CASSRSGQSYGYTF.

J is TRBJ2-3 and V is TRBV12-5, with 8 bases fitting TRBD1. The germline V gene has CDR1 LGHNT and CDR2 FRNRAP. V lost 1 base, J lost 1 base, and 4 bases stayed unmatched. CDR3 length: 16 residues. The CDR3 protein is CASGLGDRGGTDTQYF. The CDR3 DNA sequence: TGTGCTAGTGGTTTGGGTGACAGGGGCGGCACAGATACGCAGTATTTT.

This clone appeared a single time. V gene TRBV11-3 combines with J gene TRBJ2-5; D might be TRBD2 (6 bases). CDR1 and CDR2 (germline): SGHNT, YENEEA. The germline V and J ends were trimmed by 10 bases and 5 bases, with 20 bases remaining between them. The CDR3 extends over 14 amino acids. CDR3 sequence (DNA): TGTGCCACATCTCACACGGGGGTCGGGGAGACCCAGTACTTC. It specifies CATSHTGVGETQYF.

The V and J genes are TRBV23-1 and TRBJ1-5, with 7 positions matching TRBD1. TRBV23-1 is annotated as an ORF whose role is uncertain. CDR3 length: 15 residues. Losses at the gene ends were 0 bases for V and 2 bases for J; bases not matched to a gene: 1. The CDR3 coding sequence is TGCGCCAGCAGTCAATCAGACAGGGGCAATCAGCCCCAGCATTTT. Protein product: CASSQSDRGNQPQHF.

The V and J genes are TRBV27 and TRBJ1-2; the match to TRBD1 covers 7 bases. Unmatched junction bases numbered 17, after V lost 5 bases and J lost 8 bases. The CDR3 spans 16 residues. The germline CDR1 and CDR2 sequences are MNHEY and SMNVEV (reference sequence). CDR3 coding DNA: TGTGCCAGCAGTCCAAGGCCTCGTCCTAACAGGGGAGGCTACACCTTC. This encodes CASSPRPRPNRGGYTF.

The rearrangement links TRBV27 to TRBJ1-2; 12 bases line up with TRBD1. Unmatched junction bases numbered 11, after V lost 4 bases and J lost 2 bases. The CDR3 has 18 amino acids. Germline loops: CDR1 MNHEY, CDR2 SMNVEV (reference sequence). The CDR3 region is CASSYAPGQGAANYGYTF. The CDR3 coding sequence is TGTGCCAGCAGTTACGCGCCGGGACAGGGGGCAGCAAACTATGGCTACACCTTC.

The chain combines TRBV5-1 with TRBJ2-7; D is perhaps TRBD1 (6 bases). The germline gives CDR1 SGHRS, CDR2 YFSETQ. V lost 4 bases and J 0 bases, leaving 14 bases between the germline ends. The CDR3 runs to 15 residues. For the CDR3, the DNA is TGCGCCAGCAGCCCCAGGGGCCCAAGCTCCTACGAGCAGTACTTC. Translation: CASSPRGPSSYEQYF.

The rearrangement links TRBV19 to TRBJ2-2, with a weak D call TRBD2 (5 bases). Germline CDR1 reads LNHDA; CDR2 reads SQIVND (reference sequence). V was pared by 10 bases and J by 0 bases, with 12 bases between. The CDR3 extends over 14 amino acids. DNA of the CDR3: TGTGCCACTCTCGGACTGGCGAACACCGGGGAGCTGTTTTTT. As protein: CATLGLANTGELFF. The variable domain in full, completed from reference TRBV19 and TRBJ2-2, reads DGGITQSPKYLFRKEGQNVTLSCEQNLNHDAMYWYRQDPGQGLRLIYYSQIVNDFQKGDIAEGYSVSREKKESFPLTVTSAQKNPTAFYLCATLGLANTGELFFGEGSRLTVL.

The chain carries TRBV7-3 and TRBJ2-1; TRBD2 might be the D (6 bases). The length of the CDR3 is 16 residues. Germline loops: CDR1 SGHTA, CDR2 FQGTGA. V was clipped by 5 bases and J by 5 bases, with 19 bases between them. The CDR3 DNA follows: TGTGCCAGCAGCCTAGGGAGGTCTGCAGGTGACAATGAGCAGTTCTTC. Amino acid sequence: CASSLGRSAGDNEQFF.

Details on this clone: Compared with germline, one end of the junction differs, possibly owing to a read error. This rearrangement joins TRBV7-7 to TRBJ2-2; D might be TRBD1 (5 bases). Germline loops: CDR1 SSHAT, CDR2 FNYEAQ (reference sequence). The CDR3 spans 19 residues. The CDR3 protein is CASSFRFMRPKGDTGELFF. CDR3 DNA sequence: TGTGCTAGCAGCTTTCGGTTTATGAGACCGAAAGGGGACACCGGGGAGCTGTTTTTT. The full variable domain, with the rest looked up from reference TRBV7-7 and TRBJ2-2, is GAGVSQSPRYKVTKRGQDVTLRCDPISSHATLYWYQQALGQGPEFLTYFNYEAQPDKSGLPSDRFSAERPEGSISTLTIQRTEQRDSAMYRCASSFRFMRPKGDTGELFFGEGSRLTVL.

The genes are TRBV5-4 and TRBJ1-2, with D perhaps TRBD1 (6 bases). With 0 bases removed from V and 3 bases from J, the gap between germline ends came to 12 bases. The CDR3 has 15 residues. Germline V gene lookup returns CDR1 SGHNT and CDR2 YYREEE (reference sequence). The CDR3 loop reads CASSLVWGQDYGYTF. The CDR3 coding sequence is TGTGCCAGCAGCTTGGTTTGGGGGCAGGACTATGGCTACACCTTC. The whole variable domain, remainder taken from reference TRBV5-4 and TRBJ1-2, is ETGVTQSPTHLIKTRGQQVTLRCSSQSGHNTVSWYQQALGQGPQFIFQYYREEENGRGNFPPRFSGLQFPNYSSELNVNALELDDSALYLCASSLVWGQDYGYTFGSGTRLTVV.

V and J are TRBV19 and TRBJ1-5; TRBD1 aligns across 9 bases. This CDR3 has 15 residues. Germline V lookup: CDR1 LNHDA, CDR2 SQIVND (reference sequence). With 7 bases clipped from V and 2 bases from J, the junction kept 6 bases outside the gene matches. The CDR3 DNA reads as TGTGCCAGTACCCGGACAGGGGATCGCAATCAGCCCCAGCATTTT. It is translated as CASTRTGDRNQPQHF.

The gene calls are TRBV7-9 and TRBJ2-2; 11 nucleotides agree with TRBD2. Germline lookup yields CDR1 SEHNR and CDR2 FQNEAQ (reference sequence). V dropped 7 bases and J dropped 4; count of bases not matched to a gene: 11. This CDR3 contains 17 residues. The DNA of the CDR3 is TGTGCCAGCAACTCAATAGCGGGGGGGCTCGGCACCGGGGAGCTGTTTTTT. This encodes CASNSIAGGLGTGELFF. Filled out from reference TRBV7-9 and TRBJ2-2, the complete variable domain reads DTGVSQNPRHKITKRGQNVTFRCDPISEHNRLYWYRQTLGQGPEFLTYFQNEAQLEKSRLLSDRFSAERPKGSFSTLEIQRTEQGDSAMYLCASNSIAGGLGTGELFFGEGSRLTVL.

This chain links TRBV19 with TRBJ2-5; TRBD2 agrees at 8 bases. Germline CDR1 reads LNHDA; CDR2 reads SQIVND (reference sequence). The CDR3 has 14 amino acids. V was pared by 7 bases and J by 2 bases, with 6 bases of the junction left unmatched. As DNA, the CDR3 is TGTGCCAGTATGAGGCGGGGGGAACAAGAGACCCAGTACTTC. This sequence encodes CASMRRGEQETQYF.

V gene TRBV5-1 combines with J gene TRBJ1-1, with 7 bases identical to TRBD1. The CDR3 runs 13 residues. Germline V gives CDR1 SGHRS, CDR2 YFSETQ. V shed 7 bases, J shed 3 bases, and the junction held 6 bases outside the gene matches. CDR3 region: CASGPTGDTEAFF. In DNA form, the CDR3 reads TGCGCCAGCGGACCTACAGGGGACACTGAAGCTTTCTTT.

The rearrangement joins TRBV27 to TRBJ2-5; 11 bases are shared with TRBD1. The V segment lost 5 bases and the J segment 4 bases; nucleotides outside the gene matches: 3. Germline V gene lookup returns CDR1 MNHEY and CDR2 SMNVEV (reference sequence). The CDR3 is 14 residues long. CDR3 nucleotides: TGTGCCAGCAGTCCGGACAGGGGGCGAGAGACCCAGTACTTC. Translating it yields CASSPDRGRETQYF.